This T cell receptor (beta chain) appears in the sequencing data of a study of blood T cells in healthy people across ages. From germline, CDR1 is SGHTA and CDR2 FQGNSA. Trimming took off 6 bases at V and 2 bases at J, with 18 bases between the two ends. CDR3 size: 16 residues. Through a sample-barcoded 5' primer and a J-beta primer mix, a second PCR was run for roughly 6 to 12 cycles. Unique molecular identifiers of 12 random nucleotides labeled each cDNA. Every sample gave at least 2.5 million paired-end reads containing CDR3. TCRdb fed the 5' RACE reads into MiXCR, producing one record per CDR3 protein. The sample contains about 640,000 distinct CDR3 sequences, about 28% of which appear only once. The sample, about 9.7 milliliters of peripheral blood, was drawn from each donor. This clonotype has only one observation.

This receptor was taken from a woman aged 80 or over in good health. The sequencing input was blood. The chain combines TRBV7-2 with TRBJ2-3; the D gene could be TRBD1 or TRBD2 (7 bases each). CDR3 in DNA: TGTGCCAGCAGTTCCAGGGGGGGAGTGCACACAGATACGCAGTATTTT. Its translation: CASSSRGGVHTDTQYF.